The source of this T cell receptor (beta chain) is a study of blood T cells in healthy people across ages. Findings and caveats of the study: Strong correlation was found linking TCR beta diversity to naive T cell percentage. PBMC samples, being unsorted, prevented any conclusive comparison of naive and antigen-experienced cells.

This clonotype has just a few counts. Its target is not known. The length of the CDR3 is 16 residues. V was clipped by 5 bases and J by 8 bases; unmatched bases: 11. From germline, CDR1 is MDHEN and CDR2 SYDVKM. A sample-barcoded 5' primer and a J-beta primer mix were used in a second PCR of roughly 7 to 12 cycles. TCRdb reanalysed the 5' RACE reads using MiXCR and keeps one entry per CDR3 protein. Seen here are 1.5 million to 1.9 million distinct CDR3 sequences, under 55% observed once, and the top ten hold about 4%. The donors, healthy Caucasians from Russia, were aged 6 to 90. PBMCs, at least 7 million per sample, were isolated.

Sequenced input: blood. This TCR was recovered from a woman between 18 and 29 years old in good health. This chain joins TRBV28 and TRBJ2-1, with TRBD2 matching over 11 bases. The CDR3 nucleotides read TGTGCCAGCAGTCAAACCCGACTAGCGGGATTGGATGAGCAGTTCTTC. It yields the protein CASSQTRLAGLDEQFF.